One and the same sample provided the 4 T cell receptor beta chains below, sequenced in a study of T-cell reconstitution after alpha-beta-depleted transplantation in children. Unique molecular identifiers featured in how the TCRbeta library was prepared. MiXCR, run by TCRdb on the PCR reads, gives a single entry per CDR3 protein. Counted here are approximately 630,000 distinct CDR3 sequences, roughly 13% occurring once; the ten biggest clones make up 0.79%. The sample here was PBMCs, taken before TCRalphabeta/CD19-depleted stem cell transplant. Source of these receptors: a girl between 2 and 10 years old with congenital amegakaryocytic thrombocytopenia, due to receive a stem cell transplant.

This clonotype came up many times. The V gene is TRBV29-1, the J gene TRBJ2-1, with 8 bases matching TRBD2. The germline V gene encodes CDR1 SQVTM and CDR2 ANQGSEA. V gave up 7 bases and J gave up 2 bases; unmatched junction bases: 10. The CDR3 consists of 15 residues. The DNA of the CDR3 is TGCAGCGAAAGAGCTGTTAGCGGGGCCTACAATGAGCAGTTCTTC. This sequence encodes CSERAVSGAYNEQFF.

This clonotype was picked up many times. The chain couples TRBV27 to TRBJ1-1; D is unclear. The CDR3 is 16 residues long. Trimming took 7 bases from V and 0 from J, leaving 18 bases between them. Germline-derived CDR1 and CDR2 are MNHEY and SMNVEV (reference sequence). DNA for the CDR3: TGTGCCAGCAACACGCTGAGAACCGGGATGAACACTGAAGCTTTCTTT. Protein: CASNTLRTGMNTEAFF.

In its sample, this clonotype was seen a few times. The chain recombines TRBV12-3 or TRBV12-4 with TRBJ2-5; TRBD2 matches 9 bases. The CDR3 has 16 amino acids. The V and J ends lost 5 bases and 1 base, in that order; junction bases with no gene match: 8. The CDR3 nucleotides read TGTGCCAGCAGTATTCCTGTACTAGCGGGCCAAGAGACCCAGTACTTC. It encodes CASSIPVLAGQETQYF.

The chain couples TRBV30 to TRBJ2-7; D is perhaps TRBD1 (6 bases). From germline, CDR1 is GTSNPN and CDR2 SVGIG (reference sequence). This CDR3 has 15 amino acids. The V end lost 4 bases, the J end lost 1 base, and 17 bases lay between the germline ends. CDR3 in DNA: TGTGCCTGGACTGCGACAGGATTAATTTCCTACGAGCAGTACTTC. Residues: CAWTATGLISYEQYF.